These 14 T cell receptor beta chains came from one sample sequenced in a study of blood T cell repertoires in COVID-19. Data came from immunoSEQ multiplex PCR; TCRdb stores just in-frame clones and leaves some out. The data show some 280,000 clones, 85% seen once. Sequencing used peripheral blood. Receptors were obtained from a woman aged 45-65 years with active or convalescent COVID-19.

The CDR3 protein is CASRSRVSNQPQHF. CDR3 nucleotide sequence: TGTGCCAGCAGGTCCAGGGTCAGCAATCAGCCCCAGCATTTT. The chain employs TRBV2 and TRBJ1-5, with D maybe TRBD1 (5 bases). The CDR3 contains 14 residues. Trimming stripped 6 bases from V and 1 base from J, with 10 bases between. Per the germline V gene, CDR1 is SNHLY and CDR2 is FYNNEI.

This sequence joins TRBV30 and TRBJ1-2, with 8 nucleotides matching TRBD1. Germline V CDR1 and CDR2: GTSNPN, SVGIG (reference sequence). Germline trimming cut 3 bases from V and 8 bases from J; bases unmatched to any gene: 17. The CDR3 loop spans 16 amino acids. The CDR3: CAWRPTPWTGMRGYTF. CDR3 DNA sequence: TGTGCCTGGAGACCCACGCCTTGGACAGGGATGCGAGGCTACACCTTC.

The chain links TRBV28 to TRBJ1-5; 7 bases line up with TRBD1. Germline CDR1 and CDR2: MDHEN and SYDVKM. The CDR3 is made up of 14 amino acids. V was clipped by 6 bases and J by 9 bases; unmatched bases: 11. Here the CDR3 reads CASSLVNRQGPQHF. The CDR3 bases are TGTGCCAGCAGCTTAGTGAACCGACAGGGGCCCCAGCATTTT.

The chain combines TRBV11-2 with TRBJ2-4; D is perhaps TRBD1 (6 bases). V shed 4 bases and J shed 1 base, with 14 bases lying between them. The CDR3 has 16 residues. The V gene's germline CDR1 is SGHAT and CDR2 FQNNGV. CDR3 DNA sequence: TGTGCCAGCAGCTCCGTGGGACAAAAGGCCAAAAACATTCAGTACTTC. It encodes CASSSVGQKAKNIQYF.

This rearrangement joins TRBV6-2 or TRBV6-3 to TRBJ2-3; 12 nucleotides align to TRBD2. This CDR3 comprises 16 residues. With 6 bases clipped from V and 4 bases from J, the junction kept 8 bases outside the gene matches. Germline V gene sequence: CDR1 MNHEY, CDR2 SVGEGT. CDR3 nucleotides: TGTGCCAGCAGCCGCGGACTAGCGGGAATTCCAGATACGCAGTATTTT. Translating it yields CASSRGLAGIPDTQYF.

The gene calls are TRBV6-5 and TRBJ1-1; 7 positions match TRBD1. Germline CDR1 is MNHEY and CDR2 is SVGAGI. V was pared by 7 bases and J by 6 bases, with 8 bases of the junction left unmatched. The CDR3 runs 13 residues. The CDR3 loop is CASTRGPGAEAFF. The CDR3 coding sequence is TGTGCCAGCACGAGGGGGCCGGGGGCTGAAGCTTTCTTT.

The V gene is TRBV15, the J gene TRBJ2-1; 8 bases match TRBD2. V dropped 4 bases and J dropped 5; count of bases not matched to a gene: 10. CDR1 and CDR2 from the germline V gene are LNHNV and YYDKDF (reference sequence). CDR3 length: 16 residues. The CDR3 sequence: CATSTRSGSPNNEQFF. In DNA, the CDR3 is TGTGCCACCAGCACCCGAAGCGGGAGTCCCAACAATGAGCAGTTCTTC.

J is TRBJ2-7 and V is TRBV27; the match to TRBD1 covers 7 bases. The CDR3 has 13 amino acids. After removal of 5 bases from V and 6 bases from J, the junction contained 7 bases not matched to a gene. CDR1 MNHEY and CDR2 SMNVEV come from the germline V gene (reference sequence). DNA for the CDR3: TGTGCCAGCAGTCCCCACTCAGGGGGCGAGCAGTACTTC. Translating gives CASSPHSGGEQYF.

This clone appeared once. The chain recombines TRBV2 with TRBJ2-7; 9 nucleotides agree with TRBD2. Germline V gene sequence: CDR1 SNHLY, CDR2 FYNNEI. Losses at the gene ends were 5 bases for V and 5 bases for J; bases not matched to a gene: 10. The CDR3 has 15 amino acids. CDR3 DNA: TGTGCCAGCAGTCGGTTAGCGGGAGTGGGGGACGAGCAGTACTTC. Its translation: CASSRLAGVGDEQYF.

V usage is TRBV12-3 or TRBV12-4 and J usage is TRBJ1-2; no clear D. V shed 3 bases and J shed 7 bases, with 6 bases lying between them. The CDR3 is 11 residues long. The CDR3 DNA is TGTGCCAGCAGTTTTGTCGGTGGCTACACCTTC. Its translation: CASSFVGGYTF.

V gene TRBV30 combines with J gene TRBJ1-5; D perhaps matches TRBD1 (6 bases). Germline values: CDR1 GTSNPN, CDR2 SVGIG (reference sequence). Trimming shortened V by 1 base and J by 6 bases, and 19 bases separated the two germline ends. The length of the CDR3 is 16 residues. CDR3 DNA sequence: TGTGCCTGGAGTGCACATACAGGGTTGGGTAGTCAGCCCCAGCATTTT. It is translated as CAWSAHTGLGSQPQHF.

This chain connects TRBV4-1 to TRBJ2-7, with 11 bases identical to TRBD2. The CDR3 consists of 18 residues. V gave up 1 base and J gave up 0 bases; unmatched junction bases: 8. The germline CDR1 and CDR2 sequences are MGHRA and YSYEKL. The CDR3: CASSQVPASGGTSYEQYF. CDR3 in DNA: TGCGCCAGCAGCCAAGTCCCAGCTAGCGGGGGGACCTCCTACGAGCAGTACTTC.

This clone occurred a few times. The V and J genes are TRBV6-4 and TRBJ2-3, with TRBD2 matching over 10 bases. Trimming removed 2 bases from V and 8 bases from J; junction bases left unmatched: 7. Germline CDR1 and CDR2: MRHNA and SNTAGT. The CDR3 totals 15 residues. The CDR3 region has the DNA TGTGCCAGCAGTGACGCAGCGGGAGGGCACGGTACGCAGTATTTT. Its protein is CASSDAAGGHGTQYF.

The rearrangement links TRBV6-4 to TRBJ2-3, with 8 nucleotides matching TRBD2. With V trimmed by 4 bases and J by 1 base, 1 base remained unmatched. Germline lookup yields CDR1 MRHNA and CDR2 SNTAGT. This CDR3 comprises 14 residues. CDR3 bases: TGTGCCAGCAGTGCAGCGGGGGGCACAGATACGCAGTATTTT. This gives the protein CASSAAGGTDTQYF.